This T cell receptor beta chain was identified in a study of identical twins. A universal primer site arose from template switching, and cDNA bore unique molecular identifiers. TCRdb re-called the 5' RACE reads with MiXCR, one entry per CDR3 protein. The table records about 480,000 distinct CDR3 sequences, 14% of them present only once. CDR1 is LGHNA and CDR2 is YNFKEQ in the germline V gene. This CDR3 comprises 19 residues. J was trimmed by 2 bases and V by 3 bases; bases with no gene match: 10. These sequences were also reported in another study, on yellow fever vaccine responses in identical twins.

Sequenced: CD4+ T cells sorted from blood. This chain links TRBV4-2 with TRBJ2-7; TRBD2 matches at 16 bases. The TCR was taken from a woman aged 18 to 35 in good health. CDR3 nucleotide sequence: TGTGCCAGCAGCCATCCAGGGACTAGCGGGAGGGCCCTCACCTACGAGCAGTACTTC. It encodes CASSHPGTSGRALTYEQYF.